This T cell receptor beta chain was found in a study of T cells in Graves' hyperthyroidism and ophthalmopathy. Germline values: CDR1 SEHNR, CDR2 FQNEAQ (reference sequence). The CDR3 contains 14 residues. Between the trimmed V and J ends, which lost 7 bases and 8 bases, there was a span of 20 bases. TCR beta CDR3 regions were amplified from RNA transcripts. Researchers ran a first-round RT-PCR on the TCR CDR3 using the HTBI primer set. A single record per CDR3 protein comes from TCRdb applying MiXCR to the multiplex PCR reads. There are 350,000 to 400,000 distinct CDR3 sequences in the sample; 15% to 20% occur only once, and around 3.4% lies in the top ten.

The clonotype originates from a young woman with Graves' hyperthyroidism. The gene calls are TRBV7-9 and TRBJ1-1, with a possible D match to TRBD1 (5 bases). The source material was blood. The CDR3 reads CASTKVGEISEAFF. The CDR3 region has the DNA TGTGCCAGCACTAAAGTGGGGGAAATATCCGAAGCTTTCTTT.